This is a list of T cell receptor beta chains from one sample in a study of identical twins. TCRdb processed the 5' RACE reads anew with MiXCR; each CDR3 protein has one entry. The sample consists of 600,000 to 700,000 distinct CDR3 sequences, roughly 20% of them appearing once. These data are also associated with another study on T cells expressing NK-cell markers.

Sequenced material: PBMCs. These receptors originate from a young woman in good health. CDR3s include the opening cysteine and the closing phenylalanine or tryptophan. Each record gives: CDR3 length, V gene, CDR3 protein.

>15|TRBV5-1
CASGTRGAEESPLHF
>17|TRBV12-3/TRBV12-4
CASSLAGGSSSYNEQFF
>14|TRBV7-9
CASSQSTGTYEQYF
>15|TRBV7-2
CASRLVGGMVNEQFF
>13|TRBV29-1
CSVEEAVADTQYF
>14|TRBV12-3/TRBV12-4
CASSLMGKNTEAFF
>16|TRBV5-6
CASSEDRGIEGYEQYF
>15|TRBV6-1
CASSRIGGGNQPQHF
>15|TRBV7-9
CASGDSGLAAYEQYF
>15|TRBV20-1
CSAPPGERGGETQYF
>13|TRBV20-1
CSARDIGTYEQYF
>12|TRBV6-2/TRBV6-3
CASSYSPYDQYF
>15|TRBV6-1
CASSNLGQSKNIQYF
>13|TRBV10-2
CASSDPGDNEQFF
>13|TRBV10-1
CASSGLPGEKLFF
>13|TRBV12-3/TRBV12-4
CASSLLGLNEQYF
>16|TRBV7-2
CASSLMGRGHNQPQHF
>14|TRBV2
CASRQRGFGETQYF
>14|TRBV29-1
CSGITTGGVETQYF
>15|TRBV20-1
CSARVGHSTSYEQYF
>17|TRBV7-2
CASSLASTSGGIYEQYF
>16|TRBV10-2
CASRLLDSLSSYEQYF
>11|TRBV27
CASRRAQEAFF
>15|TRBV7-8
CASSPDGLAGAEQYF
>15|TRBV6-4
CASSDLGENTGELFF
>13|TRBV10-3
CAINPGPRDTQYF
>15|TRBV7-9
CASSFLTKGSGELFF
>14|TRBV7-9
CASSSGRGSYEQYF
>19|TRBV24-1
CATSDTGFSLALSGNTIYF
>14|TRBV10-2
CASSESTGTGELFF
>13|TRBV2
CATALRGGYEQYF
>15|TRBV9
CASSLPGEINQPQHF
>13|TRBV7-2
CASSRLVGAEQYF
>14|TRBV6-1
CASSNRLHFNTQYF
>14|TRBV7-6
CASSPEQGAYEQYF
>18|TRBV5-1
CASSLGLGTGVTSYEQYF
>13|TRBV4-1
CASSKGGYNEQFF
>15|TRBV24-1
CATSDPGLGSDTQYF
>16|TRBV5-1
CASSLSGTSIFWELFF
>13|TRBV5-1
CASSRDRGNEQFF
>15|TRBV20-1
CSANPGDRGLDTQYF
>16|TRBV7-8
CASSLRGLAGIYEQYF
>16|TRBV4-2
CASSIGTSGGADTQYF
>14|TRBV6-2/TRBV6-3
CASSRRDSSYEQYF
>14|TRBV7-2
CASGTGTANEKLFF
>13|TRBV10-3
CAISETGLETQYF
>14|TRBV27
CASSLQPGGLNQYF
>15|TRBV7-2
CASSQLATLSDTQYF
>13|TRBV10-3
CAIRASGEETQYF
>17|TRBV6-5
CASSSPPTGTVAYEQYF
>14|TRBV20-1
CSAGVGGGTDTQYF
>15|TRBV5-1
CASSLEGGVNQPQHF
>13|TRBV5-1
CASSGGGPTPQFF
>14|TRBV20-1
CSAGGGTGRNEQYF
>14|TRBV2
CASSAHGDNSPLHF
>15|TRBV3-1
CASSHWGIQAYEQYF
>14|TRBV5-5
CASSLGGPDQPQHF
>19|TRBV6-5
CASSYSTRNGMTNNYEQYF